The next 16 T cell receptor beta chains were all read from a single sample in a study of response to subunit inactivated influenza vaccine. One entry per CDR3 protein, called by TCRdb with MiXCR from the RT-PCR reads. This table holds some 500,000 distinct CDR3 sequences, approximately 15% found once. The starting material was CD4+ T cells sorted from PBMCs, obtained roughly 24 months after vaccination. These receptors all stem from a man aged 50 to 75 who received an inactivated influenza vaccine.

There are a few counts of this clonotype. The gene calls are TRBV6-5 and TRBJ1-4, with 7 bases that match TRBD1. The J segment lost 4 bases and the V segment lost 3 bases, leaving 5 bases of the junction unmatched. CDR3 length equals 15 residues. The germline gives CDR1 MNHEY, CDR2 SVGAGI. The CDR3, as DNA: TGTGCCAGCAGTTATAGCGACAGGGATAATGAAAAACTGTTTTTT. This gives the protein CASSYSDRDNEKLFF.

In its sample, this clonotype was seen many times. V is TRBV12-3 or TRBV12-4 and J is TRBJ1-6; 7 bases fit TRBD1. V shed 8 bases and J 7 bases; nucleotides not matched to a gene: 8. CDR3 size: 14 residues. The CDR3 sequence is CASSSGTANSPLHF. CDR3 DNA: TGTGCCAGCTCGTCCGGGACAGCGAATTCACCCCTCCACTTT.

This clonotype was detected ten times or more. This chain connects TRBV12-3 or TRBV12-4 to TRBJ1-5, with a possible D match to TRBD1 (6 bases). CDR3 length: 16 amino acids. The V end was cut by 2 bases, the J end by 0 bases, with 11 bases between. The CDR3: CASSLWRGSSNQPQHF. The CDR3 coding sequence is TGTGCCAGCAGTTTATGGAGGGGGAGTAGCAATCAGCCCCAGCATTTT.

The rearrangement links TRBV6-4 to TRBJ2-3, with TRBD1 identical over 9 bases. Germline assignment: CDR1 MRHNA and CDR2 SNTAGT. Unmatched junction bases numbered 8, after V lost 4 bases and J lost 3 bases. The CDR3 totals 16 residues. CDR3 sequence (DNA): TGTGCCAGCAGTGTCAGTGGGACAGGGATAACAGATACGCAGTATTTT. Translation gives CASSVSGTGITDTQYF.

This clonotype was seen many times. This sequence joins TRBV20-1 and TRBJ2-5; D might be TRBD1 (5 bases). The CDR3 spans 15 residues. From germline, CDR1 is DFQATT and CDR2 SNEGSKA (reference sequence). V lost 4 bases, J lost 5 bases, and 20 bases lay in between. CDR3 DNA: TGCAGTGCTATCCGACTTCTCGACAGTGTGGAGACCCAGTACTTC. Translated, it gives CSAIRLLDSVETQYF.

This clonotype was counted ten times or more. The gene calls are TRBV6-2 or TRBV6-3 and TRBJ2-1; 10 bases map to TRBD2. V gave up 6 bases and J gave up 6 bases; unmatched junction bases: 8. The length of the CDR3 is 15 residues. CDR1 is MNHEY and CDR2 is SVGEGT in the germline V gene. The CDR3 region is CASSDDSGRLNEQFF. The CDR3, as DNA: TGTGCCAGCAGCGATGATAGCGGGAGGCTCAATGAGCAGTTCTTC.

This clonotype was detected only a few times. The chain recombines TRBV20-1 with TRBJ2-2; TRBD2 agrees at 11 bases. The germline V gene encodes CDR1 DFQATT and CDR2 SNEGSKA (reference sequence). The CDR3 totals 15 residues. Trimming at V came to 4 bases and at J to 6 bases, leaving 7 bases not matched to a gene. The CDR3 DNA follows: TGCAGTGCTATTAGCGGGAGGGCCCTCCCCGGGGAGCTGTTTTTT. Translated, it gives CSAISGRALPGELFF.

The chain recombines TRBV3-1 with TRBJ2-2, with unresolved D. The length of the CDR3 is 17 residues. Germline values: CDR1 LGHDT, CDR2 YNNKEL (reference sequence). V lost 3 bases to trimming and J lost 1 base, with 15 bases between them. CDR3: CASSHSFRTVNTGELFF. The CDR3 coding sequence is TGTGCCAGCAGCCACTCCTTTAGGACCGTGAACACCGGGGAGCTGTTTTTT.

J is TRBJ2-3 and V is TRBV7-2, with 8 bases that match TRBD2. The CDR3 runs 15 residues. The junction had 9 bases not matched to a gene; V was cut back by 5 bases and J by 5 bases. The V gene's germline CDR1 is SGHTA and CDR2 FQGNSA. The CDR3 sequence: CASSPEPGGLDTQYF. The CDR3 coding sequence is TGTGCCAGCAGCCCAGAACCGGGAGGGTTAGATACGCAGTATTTT.

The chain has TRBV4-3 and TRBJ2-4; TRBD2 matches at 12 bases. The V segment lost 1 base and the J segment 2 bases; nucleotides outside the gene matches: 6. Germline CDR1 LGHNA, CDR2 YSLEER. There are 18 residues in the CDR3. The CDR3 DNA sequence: TGCGCCAGCAGCCAAGGGACTAGCGGGGAGCCGACCAAAAACATTCAGTACTTC. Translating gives CASSQGTSGEPTKNIQYF.

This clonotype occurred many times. The CDR3 coding sequence is TGTGCCAGCAGTCCCACCTTTCGAGGGGCCGGGGAGCTGTTTTTT. It translates to CASSPTFRGAGELFF. The chain couples TRBV27 to TRBJ2-2, with D perhaps TRBD1 or TRBD2 (5 bases each). The CDR3 consists of 15 residues. Germline V gene sequence: CDR1 MNHEY, CDR2 SMNVEV (reference sequence). V lost 5 bases and J 6 bases, leaving 16 bases between the germline ends.

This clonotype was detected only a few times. This CDR3 reads CSASTGKNYEQYF. The CDR3 region has the DNA TGCAGTGCTAGTACCGGGAAGAACTACGAGCAGTACTTC. This chain connects TRBV20-1 to TRBJ2-7; a possible D gene is TRBD2 (5 bases). Trimming left V 3 bases short and J 3 bases short, with 12 bases between. The CDR3 covers 13 residues. Germline V CDR1 and CDR2: DFQATT, SNEGSKA (reference sequence).

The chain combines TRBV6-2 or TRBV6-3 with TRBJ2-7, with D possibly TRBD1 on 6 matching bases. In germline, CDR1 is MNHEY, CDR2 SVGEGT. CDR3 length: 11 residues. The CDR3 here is CAIPRTDEQYF. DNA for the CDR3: TGTGCGATACCCCGGACAGACGAGCAGTACTTC.

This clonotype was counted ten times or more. The CDR3 is CASSQGSGYTF. DNA for the CDR3: TGTGCCAGCAGTCAGGGGTCAGGCTACACCTTC. The chain is built from TRBV28 and TRBJ1-2, with D possibly TRBD1 on 6 matching bases. Germline assignment: CDR1 MDHEN and CDR2 SYDVKM. Trimming cost V 5 bases and J 8 bases, with 9 bases left between them. CDR3 length: 11 amino acids.

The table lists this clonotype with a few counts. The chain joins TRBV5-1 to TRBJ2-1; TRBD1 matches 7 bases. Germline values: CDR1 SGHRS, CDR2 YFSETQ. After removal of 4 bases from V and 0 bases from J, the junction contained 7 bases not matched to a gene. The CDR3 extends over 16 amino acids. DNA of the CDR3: TGCGCCAGCAGCGGAACAGCAGGGGGCTCCTACAATGAGCAGTTCTTC. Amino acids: CASSGTAGGSYNEQFF. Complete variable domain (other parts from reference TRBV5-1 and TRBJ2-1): KAGVTQTPRYLIKTRGQQVTLSCSPISGHRSVSWYQQTPGQGLQFLFEYFSETQRNKGNFPGRFSGRQFSNSRSEMNVSTLELGDSALYLCASSGTAGGSYNEQFFGPGTRLTVL.

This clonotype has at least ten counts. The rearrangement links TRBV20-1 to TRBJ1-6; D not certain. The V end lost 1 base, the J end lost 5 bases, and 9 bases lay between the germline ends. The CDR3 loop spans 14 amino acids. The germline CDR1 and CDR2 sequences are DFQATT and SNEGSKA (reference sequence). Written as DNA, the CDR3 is TGCAGTGCTAGAGGGTCGCGGAATAATTCACCCCTCCACTTT. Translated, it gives CSARGSRNNSPLHF.